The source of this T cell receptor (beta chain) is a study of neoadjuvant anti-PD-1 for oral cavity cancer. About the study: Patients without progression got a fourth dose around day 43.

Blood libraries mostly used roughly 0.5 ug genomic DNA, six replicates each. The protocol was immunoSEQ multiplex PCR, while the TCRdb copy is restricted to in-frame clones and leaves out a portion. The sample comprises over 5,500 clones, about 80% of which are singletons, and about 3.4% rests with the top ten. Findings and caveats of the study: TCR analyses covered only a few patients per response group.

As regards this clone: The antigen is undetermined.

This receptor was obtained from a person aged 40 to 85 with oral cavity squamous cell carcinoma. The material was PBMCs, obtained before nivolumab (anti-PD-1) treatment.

The CDR3 loop reads CASSDSPGVTTEAFF. CDR3 bases: TGTGCCAGCAGTGACTCTCCAGGGGTAACCACTGAAGCTTTCTTT. This chain links TRBV6-4 with TRBJ1-1; tentatively, D is TRBD1 (6 bases). The V gene's germline CDR1 is MRHNA and CDR2 SNTAGT. V was pared by 0 bases and J by 4 bases, with 12 bases between. The CDR3 runs 15 residues.